The clone carrying this TCR beta chain was counted ten times or more. Its antigen is not identified. This entry belongs to a study of T cells in Graves' hyperthyroidism and ophthalmopathy. Study-wide results and limits: Ophthalmopathy got predicted by the model a median roughly 6.1 months before its onset. In blood, most of the thyroid clonotypes expanded above 0.001 were also present.

This CDR3 has 18 residues. V lost 4 bases and J lost 6; bases outside the gene matches: 14. Germline V gene lookup returns CDR1 MDHEN and CDR2 SYDVKM. In patients aged 18 to 65, hyperthyroidism was newly diagnosed, with duration under 2 months. The TCR beta CDR3 regions underwent amplification using RNA transcripts as the source. The study used the HTBI primer set for a first-round RT-PCR of the TCR CDR3. MiXCR, run by TCRdb on the multiplex PCR reads, gives a single entry per CDR3 protein. The profile shows around 350,000 distinct CDR3 sequences, 20% to 25% of them singletons. The gene calls are TRBV28 and TRBJ2-1, with 11 positions matching TRBD2. Sequenced material: blood. The TCR was taken from a man aged 50 to 59 with Graves' hyperthyroidism. DNA for the CDR3: TGTGCCAGCAGTTCTCCGATTCTGACTAGCGGGACAAGCAATGAGCAGTTCTTC. It codes for CASSSPILTSGTSNEQFF.